The 15 T cell receptor beta chains below come from one sample, sequenced in a study of T cells after yellow fever vaccination. MiXCR was run by TCRdb on the 5' RACE reads, yielding one entry per CDR3 protein. The profile covers about 260,000 distinct CDR3 sequences, with around 4.9% appearing a single time and roughly 3.3% taken by the ten largest. The sample consisted of CD4+ T cells sorted from PBMCs, taken on the day of the yellow fever booster vaccination. These receptors came from a man aged 18-30 years who received the YFV17D yellow fever vaccine.

This clonotype has ten or more counts. The genes are TRBV24-1 and TRBJ2-7; TRBD1 agrees at 7 bases. V dropped 7 bases and J dropped 6; count of bases not matched to a gene: 11. The CDR3 length is 14 residues. CDR1 is KGHDR, CDR2 SFDVKD, per germline. CDR3 sequence (DNA): TGTGCCACCAGGACAGGGACGGGATCGGGCGAGCAGTACTTC. Translated: CATRTGTGSGEQYF.

This clonotype turned up a few times. CDR3 coding DNA: TGCGCCAGCAGCCAAGCGGGACTCAATGAGCAGTTCTTC. Protein sequence: CASSQAGLNEQFF. The J gene is TRBJ2-1, the V gene TRBV4-3; tentatively, D is TRBD2 (6 bases). Trimming pared 1 base from V and 6 bases from J, leaving 7 bases between. Germline V gene lookup returns CDR1 LGHNA and CDR2 YSLEER. This CDR3 spans 13 amino acids.

A few counts support this clonotype. The V gene is TRBV5-4, the J gene TRBJ1-1; 10 bases match TRBD1. After removal of 8 bases from V and 4 bases from J, the junction contained 11 bases not matched to a gene. The V gene's germline CDR1 is SGHNT and CDR2 YYREEE (reference sequence). CDR3 length: 15 residues. The CDR3 DNA reads TGTGCCAGATATAGTGGACAGGGGGAAAGCACTGAAGCTTTCTTT. Encoded protein: CARYSGQGESTEAFF.

The table lists this clonotype with many counts. This sequence joins TRBV4-2 and TRBJ2-6, with 7 bases matching TRBD1. The V gene's germline CDR1 is LGHNA and CDR2 YNFKEQ. Trimming cost V 3 bases and J 1 base; bases outside gene matches: 6. There are 17 residues in the CDR3. CDR3 sequence reads: CASSQNEGASGANVLTF. CDR3 bases: TGTGCCAGCAGCCAGAACGAGGGGGCTTCTGGGGCCAACGTCCTGACTTTC.

At least ten counts were recorded for this clonotype. J is TRBJ2-2 and V is TRBV7-2; 8 nucleotides align to TRBD2. Unmatched junction bases numbered 3, after V lost 2 bases and J lost 1 base. The CDR3 runs 16 residues. Germline CDR1 and CDR2: SGHTA and FQGNSA. DNA for the CDR3: TGTGCCAGCAGCTTAAGAAGCGGGGGGAACACCGGGGAGCTGTTTTTT. Its translation is CASSLRSGGNTGELFF.

In this sample, this clonotype turned up a few times. The chain employs TRBV4-3 and TRBJ1-4; D gene ambiguous. Trimming shortened V by 4 bases and J by 0 bases, and 3 bases separated the two germline ends. The CDR3 length is 13 residues. CDR1 LGHNA and CDR2 YSLEER come from the germline V gene. CDR3 sequence reads: CASSPSTNEKLFF. As DNA, the CDR3 is TGCGCCAGCAGCCCATCAACTAATGAAAAACTGTTTTTT.

This chain joins TRBV5-1 and TRBJ2-1; either TRBD1 or TRBD2 may supply D (5 bases each). Per germline, CDR1 SGHRS and CDR2 YFSETQ. V lost 0 bases and J lost 2, with 9 bases in between. This CDR3 has 15 residues. CDR3 region: CASSLVGEAYNEQFF. The CDR3 nucleotides are TGCGCCAGCAGCTTGGTGGGGGAAGCCTACAATGAGCAGTTCTTC.

In its sample, this clonotype was seen many times. This rearrangement joins TRBV7-6 to TRBJ1-5, with D perhaps TRBD1 (5 bases). Germline CDR1 SGHVS, CDR2 FNYEAQ. The CDR3 has 13 residues. V lost 9 bases, J lost 6 bases, and 15 bases lay in between. CDR3: CASSGGVRQPQHF. The CDR3 DNA sequence: TGTGCCAGTAGCGGGGGGGTTCGTCAGCCCCAGCATTTT.

This clonotype has a count of ten or more. The V call is TRBV20-1, the J call TRBJ1-1; maybe TRBD1 (5 bases). This CDR3 is built from 14 residues. Germline lookup yields CDR1 DFQATT and CDR2 SNEGSKA (reference sequence). Trimming removed 5 bases from V and 0 bases from J, with 13 bases in between. CDR3 bases: TGCAGTGCTCTCACGGGACGGCTGAACACTGAAGCTTTCTTT. Protein sequence: CSALTGRLNTEAFF.

There are a few counts of this clonotype. The chain uses TRBV6-1 and TRBJ1-2; 7 positions agree with TRBD1. This CDR3 has 15 residues. Unmatched junction bases numbered 5, after V lost 1 base and J lost 3 bases. Per germline, CDR1 MNHNS and CDR2 SASEGT. CDR3 nucleotides: TGTGCCAGCAGTGAAGGGGCAGGGGGTTACTATGGCTACACCTTC. Its translation is CASSEGAGGYYGYTF.

This clonotype occurred many times. V gene TRBV11-2 combines with J gene TRBJ1-4; D may be TRBD1 (6 bases). Between the trimmed V and J ends, which lost 1 base and 5 bases, there was a span of 11 bases. Germline-derived CDR1 and CDR2 are SGHAT and FQNNGV. The CDR3 spans 15 residues. In DNA, the CDR3 is TGTGCCAGCAGCTTAGGGGGGGCGCGAAATGAAAAACTGTTTTTT. Translation gives CASSLGGARNEKLFF. Based on the CDR3 plus reference TRBV11-2 and TRBJ1-4, the full variable domain is EAGVAQSPRYKIIEKRQSVAFWCNPISGHATLYWYQQILGQGPKLLIQFQNNGVVDDSQLPKDRFSAERLKGVDSTLKIQPAKLEDSAVYLCASSLGGARNEKLFFGSGTQLSVL.

This clonotype has just a few counts. The rearrangement joins TRBV7-2 to TRBJ2-7; TRBD2 matches at 11 bases. The V segment lost 1 base and the J segment 3 bases; nucleotides outside the gene matches: 5. Germline V gene data show CDR1 as SGHTA and CDR2 as FQGNSA. The CDR3 extends over 16 amino acids. The CDR3 protein is CASSLDSSGGIYEQYF. The DNA of the CDR3 is TGTGCCAGCAGCTTAGATTCTAGCGGGGGGATCTACGAGCAGTACTTC.

This clonotype appeared a few times. V gene TRBV18 combines with J gene TRBJ1-1; D is undetermined. Germline CDR1 and CDR2: KGHSH and LQKENI. V lost 1 base to trimming and J lost 1 base, with 10 bases between them. The CDR3 consists of 15 residues. The CDR3 spells CASSPRGRSNTEAFF. The CDR3 DNA sequence: TGTGCCAGCTCACCACGTGGACGGTCGAACACTGAAGCTTTCTTT.

This clonotype was seen a handful of times. The rearrangement links TRBV6-1 to TRBJ2-1, with 11 bases that match TRBD2. Germline lookup yields CDR1 MNHNS and CDR2 SASEGT. J gave up 6 bases and V 6 bases, and 7 bases lay outside the gene matches. This CDR3 has 15 residues. CDR3 protein: CASRVSGGAANEQFF. Written as DNA, the CDR3 is TGTGCCAGCAGGGTTAGCGGGGGGGCCGCCAATGAGCAGTTCTTC.

This clonotype occurred a few times. The chain is built from TRBV18 and TRBJ1-1, with D possibly being TRBD1 (6 bases). V shed 4 bases and J shed 1 base, with 10 bases lying between them. There are 14 residues in the CDR3. Germline CDR1 reads KGHSH; CDR2 reads LQKENI. For the CDR3, the DNA is TGTGCCAGCTCACTAAGACAGGAGAACACTGAAGCTTTCTTT. Encoded protein: CASSLRQENTEAFF.